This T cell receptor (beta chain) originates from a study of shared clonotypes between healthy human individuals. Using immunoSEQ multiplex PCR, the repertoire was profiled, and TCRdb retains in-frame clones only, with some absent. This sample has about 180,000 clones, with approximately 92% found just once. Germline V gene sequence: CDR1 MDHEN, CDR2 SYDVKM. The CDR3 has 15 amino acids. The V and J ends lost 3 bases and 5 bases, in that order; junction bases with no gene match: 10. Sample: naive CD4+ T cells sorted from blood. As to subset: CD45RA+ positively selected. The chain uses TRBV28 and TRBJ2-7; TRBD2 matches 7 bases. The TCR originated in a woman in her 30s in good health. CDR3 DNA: TGTGCCAGCAGTTTCCGTGGACTAGATCCTAACGAGCAGTACTTC. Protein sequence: CASSFRGLDPNEQYF.